A single sample is the source of the 31 T cell receptor beta chains below, sequenced in a study of regulatory T cells in long-lasting Graves disease. Documented time point: newly diagnosed GD, antithyroid drugs for less than 3 months. There was RNA extracted from PBMCs, and the TCR library was made from it. TCR beta libraries were built with iRepertoire HTBI primers and Arm-PCR of CDR3 regions. TCRdb independently ran MiXCR on the multiplex PCR reads; one entry per CDR3 protein. The profile covers 380,000 or so distinct CDR3 sequences, with 15% to 20% appearing a single time and around 20% taken by the ten largest. The same data also went into a second study, on T cells in Graves' hyperthyroidism and ophthalmopathy.

The sample in question was peripheral blood mononuclear cells (PBMCs), obtained at new diagnosis, from a patient treated with antithyroid drugs. The receptors derive from a woman aged 18-30 years with Graves disease.

At least ten counts were recorded for this clonotype. The chain is built from TRBV29-1 and TRBJ1-1; 11 nucleotides match TRBD1. Looked up from germline, CDR1 is SQVTM and CDR2 is ANQGSEA. The CDR3 has 15 amino acids. After removal of 8 bases from V and 1 base from J, the junction contained 9 bases not matched to a gene. CDR3 DNA sequence: TGCAGCTCTCCCGGACAGGGGGCACGGAACACTGAAGCTTTCTTT. It codes for CSSPGQGARNTEAFF.

Only a few counts were recorded for this clonotype. The DNA for the CDR3 is TGTGCCAGCAGTTACTCGAGGGACTACCAAGAGACCCAGTACTTC. This encodes CASSYSRDYQETQYF. V is TRBV6-2 or TRBV6-3 and J is TRBJ2-5, with a tentative D call TRBD2 (6 bases). The CDR3 spans 15 residues. V lost 0 bases and J lost 0, with 8 bases in between. Germline V gives CDR1 MNHEY, CDR2 SVGEGT.

The V call is TRBV9, the J call TRBJ2-1; D not certain. The CDR3 is 12 residues long. CDR1 and CDR2 from the germline V gene are SGDLS and YYNGEE. V shed 3 bases and J shed 10 bases, with 11 bases lying between them. The CDR3 DNA is TGTGCCAGCAGCGGCTATCGCGAGGAGCAGTTCTTC. It translates to CASSGYREEQFF.

Concerning this clonotype: It is likely a read error: a sequence one base away is far more abundant. The chain has TRBV7-9 and TRBJ2-1; TRBD1 might be the D (5 bases). Germline V lookup: CDR1 SEHNR, CDR2 FQNEAQ (reference sequence). This CDR3 is 12 amino acids long. CDR3 coding DNA: TGTGCCAGCAGTTACCAGGGTTATGAGCGGTTCTTC. Translating gives CASSYQGYERFF. The whole variable domain, filled in from reference TRBV7-9 and TRBJ2-1, reads DTGVSQNPRHKITKRGQNVTFRCDPISEHNRLYWYRQTLGQGPEFLTYFQNEAQLEKSRLLSDRFSAERPKGSFSTLEIQRTEQGDSAMYLCASSYQGYERFFGPGTRLTVL.

This clonotype was observed a few times. V is TRBV4-1 and J is TRBJ1-2, with D perhaps TRBD1 (6 bases). Trimming pared 0 bases from V and 4 bases from J, leaving 9 bases between. Germline assignment: CDR1 MGHRA and CDR2 YSYEKL. The CDR3 contains 14 residues. The CDR3 is CASSQDQGFYGYTF. Written as DNA, the CDR3 is TGCGCCAGCAGCCAAGATCAGGGGTTCTATGGCTACACCTTC.

The table lists this clonotype with many counts. The V call is TRBV6-1, the J call TRBJ2-7; no clear D. CDR3 size: 14 residues. Trimming took off 5 bases at V and 3 bases at J, with 14 bases between the two ends. CDR1 is MNHNS and CDR2 is SASEGT in the germline V gene. The CDR3 is CASSQEREVYEQYF. The DNA of the CDR3 is TGTGCCAGCAGTCAGGAGCGAGAGGTCTACGAGCAGTACTTC.

This clonotype showed up many times. The rearrangement uses TRBV13 and TRBJ2-5; 9 nucleotides match TRBD2. Germline trimming cut 4 bases from V and 6 bases from J; bases unmatched to any gene: 9. The CDR3 is 15 amino acids. The germline gives CDR1 PRHDT, CDR2 FYEKMQ (reference sequence). The chain's CDR3 is CASSSPVAGVKTQYF. As DNA, the CDR3 is TGTGCCAGCAGCTCCCCGGTAGCGGGGGTAAAGACCCAGTACTTC.

This clonotype was detected many times. The chain links TRBV3-1 to TRBJ1-4; D unclear. CDR3 length: 11 amino acids. Between the trimmed V and J ends, which lost 6 bases and 4 bases, there was a span of 3 bases. Germline CDR1 is LGHDT and CDR2 is YNNKEL (reference sequence). The CDR3 is CASSHNEKLFF. DNA of the CDR3: TGTGCCAGCAGTCATAATGAAAAACTGTTTTTT.

This clonotype was seen a handful of times. This chain uses TRBV4-1 with TRBJ2-2; tentatively, D is TRBD2 (6 bases). CDR3 length equals 18 residues. Germline CDR1 MGHRA, CDR2 YSYEKL. V lost 0 bases and J lost 0, with 14 bases in between. The CDR3 here is CASSQDLVREANTGELFF. CDR3 coding DNA: TGCGCCAGCAGCCAAGATCTGGTCAGGGAGGCGAACACCGGGGAGCTGTTTTTT.

This chain uses TRBV29-1 with TRBJ1-1; D unclear. From germline, CDR1 is SQVTM and CDR2 ANQGSEA. V was clipped by 7 bases and J by 5 bases, with 11 bases between them. This CDR3 is 11 amino acids long. The CDR3 DNA sequence: TGCAGCGCGTGGGCTAAGACTGAAGCTTTCTTT. This sequence encodes CSAWAKTEAFF.

The chain joins TRBV9 to TRBJ1-5; D unresolved. The V end lost 2 bases, the J end lost 3 bases, and 9 bases lay between the germline ends. The CDR3 has 14 amino acids. Germline-derived CDR1 and CDR2 are SGDLS and YYNGEE. The CDR3 coding sequence is TGTGCCAGCAGCGTTGGCCTCTCCAATCAGCCCCAGCATTTT. It codes for CASSVGLSNQPQHF.

This clonotype appeared many times. The chain couples TRBV20-1 to TRBJ2-7, with 10 bases that match TRBD1. Trimming removed 6 bases from V and 2 bases from J; junction bases left unmatched: 7. CDR3 length: 14 amino acids. CDR1 is DFQATT, CDR2 SNEGSKA, per germline (reference sequence). The CDR3: CSAPRQGATYEQYF. The CDR3 coding sequence is TGCAGTGCGCCTCGACAGGGGGCAACCTACGAGCAGTACTTC.

The rearrangement joins TRBV2 to TRBJ2-3, with D possibly TRBD2 on 5 matching bases. With 6 bases removed from V and 0 bases from J, the gap between germline ends came to 25 bases. CDR1 SNHLY and CDR2 FYNNEI come from the germline V gene. This CDR3 contains 19 residues. CDR3 nucleotides: TGTGCCAGCAGAGATGGACCTCGGGGATCCCGTGGTAGCACAGATACGCAGTATTTT. Translation gives CASRDGPRGSRGSTDTQYF.

Turning to this clonotype: Since the CDR3 does not end with the conserved phenylalanine or tryptophan, this likely comes from a read error. The V gene is TRBV14, the J gene TRBJ1-6, with 8 bases that match TRBD1. The CDR3 consists of 15 residues. With 3 bases clipped from V and 10 bases from J, the junction kept 8 bases outside the gene matches. CDR1 is SGHDN and CDR2 is FVKESK in the germline V gene. This CDR3 is CASSQIGQGRSPLHL. As DNA, the CDR3 is TGTGCCAGCAGCCAGATTGGACAGGGTCGATCACCCCTCCACTTA.

This clonotype was picked up many times. The gene calls are TRBV20-1 and TRBJ2-3; D not certain. Germline CDR1 and CDR2: DFQATT and SNEGSKA (reference sequence). CDR3 size: 13 residues. V lost 3 bases and J lost 0, with 7 bases in between. The CDR3 loop reads CSASPISTDTQYF. The CDR3 DNA is TGCAGTGCTAGCCCCATTAGCACAGATACGCAGTATTTT.

This clonotype showed up many times. This chain uses TRBV3-1 with TRBJ2-1; 8 nucleotides align to TRBD1. Germline CDR1 and CDR2: LGHDT and YNNKEL (reference sequence). Unmatched junction bases numbered 9, after V lost 1 base and J lost 7 bases. There are 16 residues in the CDR3. The CDR3 reads CASSQVRQGIWNEQFF. The CDR3, as DNA: TGTGCCAGCAGCCAAGTAAGACAGGGGATTTGGAATGAGCAGTTCTTC.

This clonotype was counted at least ten times. The J gene is TRBJ2-7, the V gene TRBV10-3; tentatively, D is TRBD2 (5 bases). Germline values: CDR1 ENHRY, CDR2 SYGVKD. V lost 1 base, J lost 4 bases, and 17 bases lay in between. This CDR3 has 16 amino acids. The CDR3 nucleotides read TGTGCCATCAGTGAGTTTCGGGAAAGCGCAAGGTACGAGCAGTACTTC. It encodes CAISEFRESARYEQYF.

Many counts were recorded for this clonotype. This chain joins TRBV15 and TRBJ2-5; TRBD2 matches at 9 bases. Germline V lookup: CDR1 LNHNV, CDR2 YYDKDF (reference sequence). The CDR3 is 16 residues long. After removal of 3 bases from V and 4 bases from J, the junction contained 9 bases not matched to a gene. CDR3 sequence (DNA): TGTGCCACCAGCAGCCTTTCGCGGGGGGGCGGAGAGACCCAGTACTTC. Its protein is CATSSLSRGGGETQYF.

This clonotype was detected ten times or more. The chain uses TRBV11-2 and TRBJ2-7, with TRBD2 matching over 12 bases. The V and J ends lost 5 bases and 6 bases, in that order; junction bases with no gene match: 11. Germline CDR1 SGHAT, CDR2 FQNNGV. CDR3 size: 16 residues. CDR3 protein: CASSPNLAGGPGEQYF. CDR3 DNA sequence: TGTGCCAGCAGCCCCAATCTAGCGGGGGGGCCGGGCGAGCAGTACTTC.

This clonotype was observed at least ten times. V usage is TRBV3-1 and J usage is TRBJ2-5; 8 positions match TRBD1. CDR3 size: 14 residues. V dropped 0 bases and J dropped 7; count of bases not matched to a gene: 4. Germline CDR1 is LGHDT and CDR2 is YNNKEL (reference sequence). Written as DNA, the CDR3 is TGTGCCAGCAGCCAAGACGACAGGGGCGGGACCCAGTACTTC. Translating gives CASSQDDRGGTQYF.

The chain couples TRBV6-2 or TRBV6-3 to TRBJ2-7; 7 bases fit TRBD1. J lost 7 bases, V lost 3 bases, and 6 bases had no gene match. The CDR3 extends over 13 amino acids. Germline V gives CDR1 MNHEY, CDR2 SVGEGT. The CDR3 sequence: CASSYTGAGEQYF. The CDR3 DNA reads TGTGCCAGCAGTTATACAGGGGCTGGGGAGCAGTACTTC.

This clonotype was observed at least ten times. The rearrangement uses TRBV12-3 or TRBV12-4 and TRBJ2-1, with a weak D call TRBD1 (6 bases). V was clipped by 6 bases and J by 12 bases, with 24 bases between them. This CDR3 has 15 amino acids. The CDR3 DNA follows: TGTGCCAGCAGACTGACACACGGGACACCTGTGAGGCAGTTCTTC. It specifies CASRLTHGTPVRQFF.

With regard to this clonotype: With a much larger clone just one base away, this may be a read error. The CDR3 does not close with the conserved phenylalanine or tryptophan, likely indicating a read error. The chain uses TRBV30 and TRBJ1-6, with 7 bases that match TRBD1. Germline CDR1 is GTSNPN and CDR2 is SVGIG (reference sequence). With 4 bases clipped from V and 7 bases from J, the junction kept 4 bases outside the gene matches. CDR3 length: 13 amino acids. This CDR3 reads CAWTDRKNSPLHS. CDR3 in DNA: TGTGCCTGGACGGACAGGAAGAATTCACCCCTCCACTCT.

There are many counts of this clonotype. The chain has TRBV6-2 or TRBV6-3 and TRBJ2-1, with 9 nucleotides matching TRBD1. CDR1 is MNHEY, CDR2 SVGEGT, per germline. This CDR3 contains 15 residues. Trimming at V came to 1 base and at J to 8 bases, leaving 6 bases not matched to a gene. CDR3 in DNA: TGTGCCAGCAGTTACTTAGGGACAGGGAATGATGAGCAGTTCTTC. This sequence encodes CASSYLGTGNDEQFF.

V is TRBV24-1 and J is TRBJ2-7, with D unclear. CDR1 is KGHDR and CDR2 is SFDVKD in the germline V gene. The CDR3 is made up of 13 amino acids. With 4 bases removed from V and 6 bases from J, the gap between germline ends came to 12 bases. CDR3 in amino acids: CATSDFKGSEQYF. As DNA, the CDR3 is TGTGCCACCAGTGACTTCAAAGGTTCCGAGCAGTACTTC.

By sample fraction, this clonotype is hyperexpanded (1% or more). The chain couples TRBV2 to TRBJ1-2; 10 positions agree with TRBD1. This CDR3 is 16 amino acids long. The ends lost 5 bases at V and 2 bases at J; junction bases unmatched: 8. Germline V gene data show CDR1 as SNHLY and CDR2 as FYNNEI. CDR3 loop: CASSLSGTGENYGYTF. As DNA, the CDR3 is TGTGCCAGCAGTTTGTCCGGGACAGGGGAAAACTATGGCTACACCTTC.

The chain employs TRBV9 and TRBJ2-2, with 8 nucleotides matching TRBD1. V trimming: 3 bases; J trimming: 6 bases; junction bases outside the gene matches: 7. Looked up from germline, CDR1 is SGDLS and CDR2 is YYNGEE. This CDR3 is built from 15 residues. The CDR3 sequence: CASSALDRDAGELFF. The CDR3 bases are TGTGCCAGCAGCGCTTTGGACAGGGATGCCGGGGAGCTGTTTTTT.

This rearrangement joins TRBV10-2 to TRBJ1-2, with TRBD1 identical over 7 bases. The CDR3 runs 15 residues. Losses at the gene ends were 0 bases for V and 7 bases for J; bases not matched to a gene: 8. Looked up from germline, CDR1 is WSHSY and CDR2 is SAAADI. CDR3 bases: TGCGCCAGCAGTGAGTCGGGCAGGGGGATCAGTGGCTACACCTTC. Translated: CASSESGRGISGYTF.

This clonotype was seen repeatedly, ten times or more. The chain employs TRBV27 and TRBJ1-2; the D gene is possibly TRBD1 (5 bases). This CDR3 has 17 residues. With 5 bases removed from V and 3 bases from J, the gap between germline ends came to 22 bases. Germline V gives CDR1 MNHEY, CDR2 SMNVEV (reference sequence). In DNA, the CDR3 is TGTGCCAGCAGTGCCTCCCCAGGGAGTGGGTCGCACTATGGCTACACCTTC. The encoded protein is CASSASPGSGSHYGYTF.

As to this clonotype: This sequence may be a read error, since a much larger clone differs from it by one base. This sequence joins TRBV6-1 and TRBJ2-3; weak D call: TRBD1 (6 bases). The CDR3 runs 15 residues. Germline CDR1 and CDR2: MNHNS and SASEGT. V gave up 4 bases and J gave up 0 bases, with 11 bases separating them. The CDR3 protein is CASSVEQGSTDTQYF. As DNA, the CDR3 is TGTGCCAGCAGTGTAGAGCAGGGGAGCACAGATACGCAGTATTTT.

This clonotype was counted a few times. The chain links TRBV27 to TRBJ1-4; possible D gene TRBD1, 6 bases. V dropped 0 bases and J dropped 7 bases, with 15 bases sitting between them. The V gene's germline CDR1 is MNHEY and CDR2 SMNVEV (reference sequence). The CDR3 has 16 residues. In DNA form, the CDR3 reads TGTGCCAGCAGTTTATCTACGGGGGCGCCCGGTGAAAAACTGTTTTTT. Translated: CASSLSTGAPGEKLFF.